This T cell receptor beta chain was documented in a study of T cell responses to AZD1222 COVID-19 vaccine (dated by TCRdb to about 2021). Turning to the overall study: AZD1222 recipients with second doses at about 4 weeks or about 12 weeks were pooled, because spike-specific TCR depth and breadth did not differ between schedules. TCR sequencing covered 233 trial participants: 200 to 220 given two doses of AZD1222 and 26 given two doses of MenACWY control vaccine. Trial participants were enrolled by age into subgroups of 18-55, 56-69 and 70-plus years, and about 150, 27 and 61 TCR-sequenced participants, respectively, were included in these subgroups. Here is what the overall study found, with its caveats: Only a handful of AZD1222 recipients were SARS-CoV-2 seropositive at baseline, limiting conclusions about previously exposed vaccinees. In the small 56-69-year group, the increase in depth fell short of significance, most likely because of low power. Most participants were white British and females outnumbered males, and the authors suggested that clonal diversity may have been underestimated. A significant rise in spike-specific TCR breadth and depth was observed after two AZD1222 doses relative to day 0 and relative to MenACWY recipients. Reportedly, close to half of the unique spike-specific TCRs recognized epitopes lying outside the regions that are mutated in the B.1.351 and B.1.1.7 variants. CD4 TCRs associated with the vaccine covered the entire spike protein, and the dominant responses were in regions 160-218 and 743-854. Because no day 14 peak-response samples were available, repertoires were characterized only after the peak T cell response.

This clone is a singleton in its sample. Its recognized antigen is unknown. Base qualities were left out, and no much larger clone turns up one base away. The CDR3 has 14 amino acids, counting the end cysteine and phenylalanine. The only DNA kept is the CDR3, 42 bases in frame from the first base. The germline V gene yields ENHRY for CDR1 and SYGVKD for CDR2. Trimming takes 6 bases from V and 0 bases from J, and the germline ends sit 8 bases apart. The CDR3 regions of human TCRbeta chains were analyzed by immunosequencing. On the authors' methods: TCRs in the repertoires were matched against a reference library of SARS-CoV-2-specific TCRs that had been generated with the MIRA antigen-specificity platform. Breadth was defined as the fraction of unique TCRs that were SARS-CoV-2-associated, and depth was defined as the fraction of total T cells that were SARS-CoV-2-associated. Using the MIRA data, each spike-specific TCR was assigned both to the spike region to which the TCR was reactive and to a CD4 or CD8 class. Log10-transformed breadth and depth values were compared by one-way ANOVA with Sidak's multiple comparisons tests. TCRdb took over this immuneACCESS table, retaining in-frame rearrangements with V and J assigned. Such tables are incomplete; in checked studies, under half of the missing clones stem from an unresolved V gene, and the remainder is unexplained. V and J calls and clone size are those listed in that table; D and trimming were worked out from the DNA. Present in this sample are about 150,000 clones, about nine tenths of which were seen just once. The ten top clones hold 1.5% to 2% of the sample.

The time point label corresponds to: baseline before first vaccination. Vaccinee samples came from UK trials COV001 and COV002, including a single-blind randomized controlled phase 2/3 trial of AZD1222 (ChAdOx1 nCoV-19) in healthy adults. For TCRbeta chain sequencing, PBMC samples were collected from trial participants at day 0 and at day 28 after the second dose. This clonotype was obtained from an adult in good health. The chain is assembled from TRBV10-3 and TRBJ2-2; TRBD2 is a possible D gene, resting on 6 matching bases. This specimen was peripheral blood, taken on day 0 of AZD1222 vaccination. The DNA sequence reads TGTGCCATCAGGCGGGGAACGAACACCGGGGAGCTGTTTTTT. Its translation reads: CAIRRGTNTGELFF.